What follows describes a single TCR beta chain. Some clones are missing from TCRdb's copy, which holds only in-frame ones; the method was immunoSEQ multiplex PCR. The data contain approximately 51,000 clones, approximately 87% of them seen just once; the ten biggest clones take up about 2%. One Seattle source followed patients from active infection through their disease course. The sample belongs to a study of blood T cell repertoires in COVID-19. The CDR3 spans 14 residues. CDR1 and CDR2 from the germline V gene are SGHTA and FQGNSA. Trimming cost V 3 bases and J 1 base; bases outside gene matches: 1.

V gene TRBV7-2 combines with J gene TRBJ1-1; 8 bases map to TRBD1. Sequencing was performed on peripheral blood. The source of this sequence is a woman of 80 years or more with COVID-19, enrolled during active disease. In DNA, the CDR3 is TGTGCCAGCAGCTTGGGGACAGGGAACACTGAAGCTTTCTTT. Its protein is CASSLGTGNTEAFF.